This T cell receptor beta chain stems from a study of PD-1 blockade in classical Hodgkin lymphoma. Regarding the study as a whole: Patients who began taking nivolumab under 1 year after ASCT were left out.

Notes on this clone: No antigen is known for it.

Every patient relapsed after autologous stem cell transplantation, and brentuximab vedotin exposure varied. The J segment lost 6 bases and the V segment lost 3 bases, leaving 0 bases of the junction unmatched. Germline lookup yields CDR1 SGHVS and CDR2 FQNEAQ. This CDR3 comprises 15 residues. Repertoires were generated with immunoSEQ multiplex PCR, while TCRdb's copy carries only in-frame clones and drops some. The sample consists of more than 140,000 clones, nearly 80% of them appearing once. The TCR originated in a human donor with classical Hodgkin lymphoma. The sequences come from peripheral blood mononuclear cells (PBMCs), collected before the second cycle of nivolumab. The chain combines TRBV7-8 with TRBJ2-1, with 15 bases lining up with TRBD2. The CDR3 reads CASSLGLAGGNEQFF. The CDR3 coding sequence is TGTGCCAGCAGCTTGGGACTAGCGGGGGGCAATGAGCAGTTCTTC.